The entry below gives a single T cell receptor (beta chain) sequence along with its context. Its antigen is not identified. TCRdb reprocessed the reads via MiXCR and lists one record per CDR3 protein. The repertoire holds fewer than 900,000 distinct CDR3 sequences, with approximately 32% as singletons. These data belong to a study of T cell repertoires in cytomegalovirus infection. Study outcomes and limitations: Based on cumulative public TCR beta family frequency, carriers of CMV plus the relevant HLA were identified. HLA-C-restricted CMV-specific TCR beta clonotypes prevailed in the ex vivo response.

The CDR3 length is 15 residues. Trimming took 6 bases from V and 5 from J, leaving 20 bases between them. Per the germline V gene, CDR1 is MNHEY and CDR2 is SMNVEV (reference sequence). Here the sequenced sample was cultured CD8+ T cells from PBMCs, taken from culture after CMV antigen stimulation. The rearrangement links TRBV27 to TRBJ2-7; the D gene is possibly TRBD2 (5 bases). The TCR originated in a human donor in good health (CMV status not recorded). Some clones in this sample may be carry-over from other donors' samples. The CDR3 here is CASRHPGVLDDEQYF. The CDR3 region has the DNA TGTGCCAGCAGACACCCCGGGGTTCTGGATGACGAGCAGTACTTC.